One and the same sample provided the 16 T cell receptor beta chains below, sequenced in a study of cytomegalovirus exposure and HLA in healthy donors (dated 2017 in TCRdb). The library was prepared using the immunoSEQ multiplex PCR assay. A mixture of 60 forward primers for TCR Vbeta segments and 13 reverse primers for TCR Jbeta segments was used in the multiplex PCR. TCRdb obtained this table from immuneACCESS and retained in-frame rearrangements with V and J assigned. These tables miss some clones; where compared with another copy, unresolved V genes account for less than half of the shortfall, and the remainder is unexplained. This sample is represented by around 78,000 clones; about 60% of them were singletons. Approximately 5.4% of the sample goes to the ten largest clones. Material for sequencing was PBMCs. The receptors come from a young man in good health and CMV-seropositive.

This clone was seen only a few times. The V call is TRBV28, the J call TRBJ1-2; 9 bases align to TRBD1. CDR1 and CDR2 from the germline V gene are MDHEN and SYDVKM. V was pared by 6 bases and J by 6 bases, with 14 bases of the junction left unmatched. The CDR3 loop spans 16 amino acids. CDR3 loop: CASSFRDRAPDHGYTF. The CDR3 DNA follows: TGTGCCAGCAGCTTCCGGGACAGGGCCCCAGACCATGGCTACACCTTC.

The chain uses TRBV28 and TRBJ2-7; 10 nucleotides line up with TRBD1. CDR1 and CDR2 (germline): MDHEN, SYDVKM. V trimming: 5 bases; J trimming: 4 bases; junction bases outside the gene matches: 5. This CDR3 is built from 14 residues. CDR3 loop: CASSTGTGDYEQYF. The CDR3 region has the DNA TGTGCCAGCAGTACCGGGACAGGGGATTACGAGCAGTACTTC.

The V gene is TRBV19, the J gene TRBJ2-3; 7 bases map to TRBD2. The CDR3 runs to 15 residues. J gave up 6 bases and V 5 bases, and 11 bases lay outside the gene matches. Germline-derived CDR1 and CDR2 are LNHDA and SQIVND (reference sequence). In nucleotides, the CDR3 is TGTGCCAGTAGTTTAGGGACTAACGTTGGGGATACGCAGTATTTT. Protein sequence: CASSLGTNVGDTQYF.

The chain uses TRBV6-1 and TRBJ2-1, with 10 positions matching TRBD1. The V and J ends lost 1 base and 6 bases, in that order; junction bases with no gene match: 12. Looked up from germline, CDR1 is MNHNS and CDR2 is SASEGT. This CDR3 region has 18 residues. The CDR3 sequence: CASSEVAYGTGAPNEQFF. The CDR3, as DNA: TGTGCCAGCAGTGAAGTTGCGTATGGGACAGGGGCACCCAATGAGCAGTTCTTC.

The V gene is TRBV28, the J gene TRBJ1-4; 9 bases map to TRBD1. The CDR3 length is 15 residues. CDR1 is MDHEN and CDR2 is SYDVKM in the germline V gene. The V and J ends lost 4 bases and 11 bases, in that order; junction bases with no gene match: 11. This CDR3 is CASSSRTGVIGKLFF. In nucleotides, the CDR3 is TGTGCCAGCAGTTCAAGGACAGGGGTAATAGGGAAACTGTTTTTT.

J is TRBJ2-5 and V is TRBV6-6; possible D gene TRBD1, 6 bases. Germline CDR1 MNHNY, CDR2 SVGAGI (reference sequence). There are 11 residues in the CDR3. Trimming removed 4 bases from V and 11 bases from J, with 11 bases in between. The CDR3 is CASSLDQGQYF. The CDR3 DNA is TGTGCCAGCAGTTTAGACCAGGGGCAGTACTTC.

The V call is TRBV28, the J call TRBJ2-1; 11 nucleotides align to TRBD2. The length of the CDR3 is 15 residues. Germline CDR1 is MDHEN and CDR2 is SYDVKM. V dropped 3 bases and J dropped 7; count of bases not matched to a gene: 5. CDR3 in DNA: TGTGCCAGCAGTTTTAGCGGGAGGGGTAAGAATGAGCAGTTCTTC. Translating it yields CASSFSGRGKNEQFF. The complete variable domain, with remaining parts taken from reference TRBV28 and TRBJ2-1, reads DVKVTQSSRYLVKRTGEKVFLECVQDMDHENMFWYRQDPGLGLRLIYFSYDVKMKEKGDIPEGYSVSREKKERFSLILESASTNQTSMYLCASSFSGRGKNEQFFGPGTRLTVL.

The chain is built from TRBV6-4 and TRBJ2-1, with a possible D match to TRBD2 (7 bases). This CDR3 is built from 15 residues. The germline gives CDR1 MRHNA, CDR2 SNTAGT. With 2 bases removed from V and 2 bases from J, the gap between germline ends came to 10 bases. The CDR3 sequence is CASSDGGATYNEQFF. In nucleotides, the CDR3 is TGTGCCAGCAGTGACGGGGGGGCTACCTACAATGAGCAGTTCTTC.

The V and J genes are TRBV4-2 and TRBJ2-3, with a tentative D call TRBD1 (5 bases). This CDR3 has 13 residues. Between the trimmed V and J ends, which lost 1 base and 6 bases, there was a span of 8 bases. The germline V gene encodes CDR1 LGHNA and CDR2 YNFKEQ. CDR3 DNA: TGTGCCAGCAGCCAAGTCTCAGGGGATACGCAGTATTTT. As protein: CASSQVSGDTQYF.

This chain joins TRBV19 and TRBJ2-2, with 8 bases aligning to TRBD1. CDR1 LNHDA and CDR2 SQIVND come from the germline V gene (reference sequence). This CDR3 has 17 residues. Losses at the gene ends were 11 bases for V and 1 base for J; bases not matched to a gene: 15. CDR3 loop: CAEPGQAPNGNTGELFF. CDR3 DNA: TGTGCCGAACCGGGACAGGCACCAAACGGGAACACCGGGGAGCTGTTTTTT.

The chain is built from TRBV2 and TRBJ1-3, with D hard to call. CDR1 and CDR2 (germline): SNHLY, FYNNEI. The CDR3 totals 14 residues. V shed 6 bases and J shed 0 bases, with 9 bases lying between them. Written as DNA, the CDR3 is TGTGCCAGCAGGCCCACTGGCTCTGGAAACACCATATATTTT. Translated, it gives CASRPTGSGNTIYF.

The chain links TRBV5-1 to TRBJ1-3; 7 bases match TRBD1. The CDR3 loop spans 15 amino acids. Trimming removed 4 bases from V and 7 bases from J; junction bases left unmatched: 11. CDR1 SGHRS and CDR2 YFSETQ come from the germline V gene. The CDR3 is CASSPVTGPRNTIYF. The CDR3 DNA sequence: TGCGCCAGCAGCCCCGTGACAGGGCCCCGGAACACCATATATTTT.

V is TRBV4-2 and J is TRBJ2-5; 8 bases are shared with TRBD2. The length of the CDR3 is 15 residues. Germline CDR1 reads LGHNA; CDR2 reads YNFKEQ. V lost 1 base and J lost 5; bases outside the gene matches: 6. This chain's CDR3 is CASSQATAGAETQYF. The CDR3 DNA is TGTGCCAGCAGCCAAGCCACAGCGGGGGCGGAGACCCAGTACTTC.

The chain employs TRBV5-6 and TRBJ1-1; D gene unclear. CDR1 SGHDT and CDR2 YYEEEE come from the germline V gene. This CDR3 has 13 residues. Trimming left V 3 bases short and J 3 bases short, with 9 bases between. The CDR3 bases are TGTGCCAGCAGCTGGAGGAGGGACACTGAAGCTTTCTTT. Protein: CASSWRRDTEAFF.

The chain joins TRBV30 to TRBJ2-1; possible D gene TRBD2, 5 bases. The V gene lost 4 bases and the J gene lost 9 bases, with 13 bases spanning the gap. The CDR3 is 12 residues long. In germline, CDR1 is GTSNPN, CDR2 SVGIG (reference sequence). The CDR3 bases are TGTGCCTGGACCGGGGTCTCAGGTGAGCAGTTCTTC. Its translation: CAWTGVSGEQFF.

This chain joins TRBV6-5 and TRBJ2-1, with TRBD1 matching 8 bases. The junction had 4 bases not matched to a gene; V was cut back by 4 bases and J by 5 bases. The CDR3 consists of 14 residues. Germline V gene lookup returns CDR1 MNHEY and CDR2 SVGAGI. CDR3 coding DNA: TGTGCCAGCAGTTTCCAGGGGGCCAACAATGAGCAGTTCTTC. Its protein is CASSFQGANNEQFF.